The 14 T cell receptor beta chains below were found in one sample sequenced in a study of T cell repertoires in cytomegalovirus infection. TCRdb used MiXCR to reprocess the reads, holding one entry per CDR3 protein. Of a few hundred thousand distinct CDR3 sequences in the sample, approximately 13% were seen once. Specimen: PBMCs. These receptors all stem from a human donor in good health (CMV status not recorded). Some clones in this sample may be carry-over from other donors' samples.

This clonotype was seen just once. A read error may explain this, as a much larger clone is one base away. The chain links TRBV28 to TRBJ2-1; 10 positions match TRBD2. Germline V CDR1 and CDR2: MDHEN, SYDVKM. The CDR3 has 13 residues. The CDR3 DNA sequence: TGTGTCAGCGGGGGGGAGGGACTTAAAGTGCAGTTCTTC. Protein: CVSGGEGLKVQFF.

This chain links TRBV4-2 with TRBJ1-2; D uncertain. The CDR3 is 13 residues long. Germline CDR1 reads LGHNA; CDR2 reads YNFKEQ. V was pared by 0 bases and J by 12 bases, with 14 bases between. In DNA form, the CDR3 reads TGTGCCAGCAGCCAAGATCCCTCCGCCGCGAACACCTTC. It codes for CASSQDPSAANTF.

This clonotype appeared many times. V and J are TRBV7-2 and TRBJ2-3; D is unresolved. The CDR3 consists of 14 residues. Germline V CDR1 and CDR2: SGHTA, FQGNSA. Trimming stripped 2 bases from V and 4 bases from J, with 10 bases between. The CDR3 loop reads CASSLIVVADTQYF. CDR3 nucleotides: TGTGCCAGCAGCTTAATAGTAGTGGCAGATACGCAGTATTTT.

This clonotype was picked up a small number of times. The chain has TRBV19 and TRBJ2-1; D remains ambiguous. Deletions cut 3 bases from V and 0 bases from J, with 21 bases between. The CDR3 sequence is 19 residues long. Germline loops: CDR1 LNHDA, CDR2 SQIVND (reference sequence). CDR3 amino acids: CASSIRILGIHSSYNEQFF. The DNA of the CDR3 is TGTGCCAGTAGTATCAGGATACTGGGGATACATAGCTCCTACAATGAGCAGTTCTTC.

In its sample, this clonotype was seen many times. The chain recombines TRBV12-5 with TRBJ2-7, with TRBD1 matching over 9 bases. The CDR3 contains 15 residues. The germline CDR1 and CDR2 sequences are LGHNT and FRNRAP. The J segment lost 0 bases and the V segment lost 6 bases, leaving 6 bases of the junction unmatched. DNA for the CDR3: TGTGCTAGTGGACCTGGGACAGGGAGCTCCTACGAGCAGTACTTC. It is translated as CASGPGTGSSYEQYF. The complete variable domain, with remaining parts taken from reference TRBV12-5 and TRBJ2-7, reads DARVTQTPRHKVTEMGQEVTMRCQPILGHNTVFWYRQTMMQGLELLAYFRNRAPLDDSGMPKDRFSAEMPDATLATLKIQPSEPRDSAVYFCASGPGTGSSYEQYFGPGTRLTVT.

This clonotype has a handful of counts. The CDR3 spells CASTAGTVSGEQYF. The DNA for the CDR3 is TGTGCCAGCACTGCTGGGACTGTCAGTGGGGAGCAGTACTTC. The V and J genes are TRBV2 and TRBJ2-7, with D perhaps matching TRBD2 (6 bases). V was shortened by 7 bases and J by 7 bases, with 20 bases between the two germline ends. In germline, CDR1 is SNHLY, CDR2 FYNNEI. CDR3 length equals 14 residues.

This clonotype came up many times. J is TRBJ1-3 and V is TRBV7-9; D unclear. CDR1 SEHNR and CDR2 FQNEAQ come from the germline V gene (reference sequence). There are 12 residues in the CDR3. V was cut by 6 bases and J by 3 bases, with 6 bases left in between. CDR3 residues: CASSYRGNTIYF. DNA for the CDR3: TGTGCCAGCAGTTACCGTGGAAACACCATATATTTT.

This chain connects TRBV12-3 or TRBV12-4 to TRBJ2-1, with TRBD2 identical over 9 bases. This CDR3 has 14 amino acids. The junction had 7 bases not matched to a gene; V was cut back by 6 bases and J by 7 bases. CDR3 sequence: CASSISGGHNEQFF. In DNA, the CDR3 is TGTGCCAGCAGCATTAGCGGGGGTCATAATGAGCAGTTCTTC.

The chain carries TRBV29-1 and TRBJ2-5, with TRBD1 identical over 7 bases. The germline V gene encodes CDR1 SQVTM and CDR2 ANQGSEA. This CDR3 comprises 13 residues. The trim removed 2 bases at V and 5 bases at J, leaving 5 bases unmatched. The chain's CDR3 is CSVEMIRGETQYF. In nucleotides, the CDR3 is TGCAGCGTTGAAATGATCAGGGGGGAGACCCAGTACTTC.

The genes are TRBV20-1 and TRBJ1-5; 12 bases line up with TRBD1. CDR3 length equals 19 residues. Germline lookup yields CDR1 DFQATT and CDR2 SNEGSKA (reference sequence). Trimming cost V 3 bases and J 4 bases; bases outside gene matches: 16. CDR3 sequence (DNA): TGCAGTGCTAGGAGCGGGACAGGGGGCGCGATTGAAGGTAATCAGCCCCAGCATTTT. Its protein is CSARSGTGGAIEGNQPQHF.

The chain links TRBV29-1 to TRBJ2-2, with D maybe TRBD1 (6 bases). Germline assignment: CDR1 SQVTM and CDR2 ANQGSEA. Trimming took off 7 bases at V and 6 bases at J, with 12 bases between the two ends. This CDR3 has 12 residues. This chain's CDR3 is CSGGTGPGELFF. DNA for the CDR3: TGCAGCGGGGGAACAGGGCCCGGGGAGCTGTTTTTT.

V and J are TRBV9 and TRBJ2-2; no firm D call. CDR3 length equals 13 residues. V lost 7 bases and J lost 5, with 12 bases in between. Per germline, CDR1 SGDLS and CDR2 YYNGEE. The CDR3 loop is CASEKARTGELFF. The CDR3 nucleotides read TGTGCCAGCGAAAAGGCTCGGACCGGGGAGCTGTTTTTT. Variable domain in full (rest from reference TRBV9 and TRBJ2-2): DSGVTQTPKHLITATGQRVTLRCSPRSGDLSVYWYQQSLDQGLQFLIQYYNGEERAKGNILERFSAQQFPDLHSELNLSSLELGDSALYFCASEKARTGELFFGEGSRLTVL.

The table lists this clonotype with a few counts. CDR3 loop: CASSSGTGGYTEAFF. The CDR3 DNA reads TGTGCCAGCAGCTCAGGGACAGGGGGCTACACTGAAGCTTTCTTT. This chain connects TRBV11-2 to TRBJ1-1, with 12 bases identical to TRBD1. Germline CDR1 and CDR2: SGHAT and FQNNGV. J was trimmed by 3 bases and V by 4 bases; bases with no gene match: 3. The CDR3 sequence is 15 residues long.

This clonotype was counted many times. The chain carries TRBV29-1 and TRBJ1-1; no clear D gene. The germline V gene encodes CDR1 SQVTM and CDR2 ANQGSEA. The CDR3 is made up of 11 amino acids. Trimming cost V 7 bases and J 3 bases, with 9 bases left between them. CDR3 sequence (DNA): TGCAGCGGGGCCCCTTACACTGAAGCTTTCTTT. Residues: CSGAPYTEAFF.